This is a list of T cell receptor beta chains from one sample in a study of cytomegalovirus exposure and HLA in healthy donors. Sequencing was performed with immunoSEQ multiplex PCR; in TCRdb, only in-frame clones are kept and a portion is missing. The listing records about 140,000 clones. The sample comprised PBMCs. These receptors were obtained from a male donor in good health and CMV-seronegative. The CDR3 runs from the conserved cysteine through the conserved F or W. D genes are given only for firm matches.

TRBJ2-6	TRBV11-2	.	TGTGCCAGCAGCTTCTTCTCTGGGGCCAACGTCCTGACTTTC	CASSFFSGANVLTF
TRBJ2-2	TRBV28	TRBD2	TGTGCCAGCAGTTTCCGACTTTCGGGGGGGCCCGGGGAGCTGTTTTTT	CASSFRLSGGPGELFF
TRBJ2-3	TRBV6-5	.	TGTGCCAGCAGGAAAGCCCCGATGGATACGCAGTATTTT	CASRKAPMDTQYF
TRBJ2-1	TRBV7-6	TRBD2	TGTGCCAGCAGCTTATCCCCTAGCGGGAGTTCTGTTAATGAGCAGTTCTTC	CASSLSPSGSSVNEQFF
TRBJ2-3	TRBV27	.	TGTGCCAGCAGCGAGGGCTCAGGGGTGGGTACGCAGTATTTT	CASSEGSGVGTQYF
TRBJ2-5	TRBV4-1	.	TGCGCCAGCAGCCTCCAGGGGAATTCTGGGACCCAGTACTTC	CASSLQGNSGTQYF
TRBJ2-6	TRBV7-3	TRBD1	TGTGCCAGCAGCTCGGGACAGCACTCTGGGGCCAACGTCCTGACTTTC	CASSSGQHSGANVLTF
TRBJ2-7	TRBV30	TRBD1	TGTGCCTGGGGGGACAGGGTCCTTGAGCAGTACTTC	CAWGDRVLEQYF
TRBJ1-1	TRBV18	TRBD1	TGTGCCAGCTCACCACCCGGGACAGGGACGAACACTGAAGCTTTCTTT	CASSPPGTGTNTEAFF
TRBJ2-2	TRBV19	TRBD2	TGTGCCAGTAGTATACTAGGACTAGCGGGGGTAGTCGCGAACACCGGGGAGCTGTTTTTT	CASSILGLAGVVANTGELFF
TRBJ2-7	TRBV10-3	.	TGTGCCACCAACCCCTTGCAGCAGGGGTCGACCTACGAGCAGTACTTC	CATNPLQQGSTYEQYF
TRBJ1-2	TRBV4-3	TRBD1	TGCGCCAGCAGCCAAGGCGGACAGGGGGGCTATGGCTACACCTTC	CASSQGGQGGYGYTF
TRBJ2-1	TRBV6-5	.	TGTGCCAGCAGTTACTCACGGGGGAATGAGCAGTTCTTC	CASSYSRGNEQFF
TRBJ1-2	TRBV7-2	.	TGTGCCAGCACCCCCCAGGCCCCCAGAACCTATGGCTACACCTTC	CASTPQAPRTYGYTF
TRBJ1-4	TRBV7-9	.	TGTGCCAGCAGCCTCGACAATCCAACTAATGAAAAACTGTTTTTT	CASSLDNPTNEKLFF
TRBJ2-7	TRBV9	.	TGTGCCAGCAGCCCGCATGGGGGCGAGATGGGAAACGAGCAGTACTTC	CASSPHGGEMGNEQYF
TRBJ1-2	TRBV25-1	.	TGTGCCAGCAGCCGCTACCAGGGTGAATATGGCTACACCTTC	CASSRYQGEYGYTF
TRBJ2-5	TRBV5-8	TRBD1	TGTGCCAGCAGCTTAGGACAGGGGGCGTTTAAGACCCAGTACTTC	CASSLGQGAFKTQYF
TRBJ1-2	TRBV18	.	TGTGCCAGCTCACCACCAATAATGGACGAGGCAGGGCTTCGGTATGGCTACACCTTC	CASSPPIMDEAGLRYGYTF
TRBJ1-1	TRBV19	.	TGTGCCAGTAGTAGGAATTCGGGGGTGAGCACTGAAGCTTTCTTT	CASSRNSGVSTEAFF
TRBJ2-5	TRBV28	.	TGTGCCAGCACCCCGGCCGGGGTAGAGACCCAGTACTTC	CASTPAGVETQYF
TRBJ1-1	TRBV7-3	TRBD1	TGTGCCAGCAGAAGCTCAGGGGGCGGAACTGAAGCTTTCTTT	CASRSSGGGTEAFF
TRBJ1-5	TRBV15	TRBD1	TGTGCCACCGAACTTATTCCGACAGGGGAGCGGACCAATCAGCCCCAGCATTTT	CATELIPTGERTNQPQHF
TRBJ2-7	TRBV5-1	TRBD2	TGCGCCAGCAGTGCGGGAGGTGCCTACGAGCAGTACTTC	CASSAGGAYEQYF
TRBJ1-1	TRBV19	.	TGTGCCAGTAGTATAAACCGCATGGGAGGGACCAACACTGAAGCTTTCTTT	CASSINRMGGTNTEAFF
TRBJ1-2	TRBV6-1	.	TGTGCCAGCAGTGACTTGACAGGTTCCTATGGCTACACCTTC	CASSDLTGSYGYTF
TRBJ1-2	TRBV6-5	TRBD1	TGTGCCAGCAGCCGCTCAGGGGGCGTTGAAGGTAACACCTTC	CASSRSGGVEGNTF
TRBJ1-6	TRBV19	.	TGTGCCAGTAGTATCGACAGGTTGGCCTATAATTCACCCCTCCACTTT	CASSIDRLAYNSPLHF
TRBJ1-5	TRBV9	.	TGTGCCAGCAGCGTAGCTGGAAGGGCGGGACAGCCCCAGCATTTT	CASSVAGRAGQPQHF
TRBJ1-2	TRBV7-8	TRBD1	TGTGCCAGCAGCTTAGCGGGACAGTCGAACTATGGCTACACCTTC	CASSLAGQSNYGYTF
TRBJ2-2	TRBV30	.	TGTGCCGTCAGGGTAATTCTCACCGGGGAGCTGTTTTTT	CAVRVILTGELFF
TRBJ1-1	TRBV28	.	TGTGCCAGCAGCCCTCAAGCTTTCTTT	CASSPQAFF
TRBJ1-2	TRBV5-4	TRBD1	TGTGCCAGCAGTTTCGACAGGGGCCTCTATGGCTACACCTTC	CASSFDRGLYGYTF
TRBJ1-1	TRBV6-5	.	TGTGCCAGCAGTTATGCACGACTCATGAACACTGAAGCTTTCTTT	CASSYARLMNTEAFF
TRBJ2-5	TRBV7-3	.	TGTGCCAGCAGCTTAAGCGGGGAAGAGACCCAGTACTTC	CASSLSGEETQYF
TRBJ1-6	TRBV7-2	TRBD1	TGTGCCAGCAGCTTAGGCTACAGGGGCCGGGCTTCACCCCTCCACTTT	CASSLGYRGRASPLHF
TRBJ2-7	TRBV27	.	TGTGCCAGCAGCCTCGCCCCGGGACTCCTCAACTACGAGCAGTACTTC	CASSLAPGLLNYEQYF
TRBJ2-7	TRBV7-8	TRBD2	TGTGCCAGCAGCCCGACTAGCGGTACCGTAATAAAGACCTACGAGCAGTACTTC	CASSPTSGTVIKTYEQYF
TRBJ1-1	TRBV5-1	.	TGCGCCAGCAGCTTGGGAGGGATCGTAGCTGAAGCTTTCTTT	CASSLGGIVAEAFF
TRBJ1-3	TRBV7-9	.	TGTGCCAGCAGCTTAGTAGGAGGGGAAAACACCATATATTTT	CASSLVGGENTIYF
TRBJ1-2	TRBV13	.	TGTGCCAGCAGCTTAGGGGCTAGGATCGATCTGAACTATGGCTACACCTTC	CASSLGARIDLNYGYTF
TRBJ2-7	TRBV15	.	TGTGCCACCAGCAGAGGTCCATTCGGGGTCTACGAGCAGTACTTC	CATSRGPFGVYEQYF
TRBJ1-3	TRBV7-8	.	TGTGCCAGCAGCCCCCGGGTGGCGAGCTCTGGAAACACCATATATTTT	CASSPRVASSGNTIYF
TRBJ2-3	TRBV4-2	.	TGTGCCAGCAGCCAAGGACTCAGGGTTACGAGCACAGATACGCAGTATTTT	CASSQGLRVTSTDTQYF
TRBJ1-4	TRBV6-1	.	TGTGCCAGCAGTGGATCCAGGGAAATGAGTGAAAAACTGTTTTTT	CASSGSREMSEKLFF